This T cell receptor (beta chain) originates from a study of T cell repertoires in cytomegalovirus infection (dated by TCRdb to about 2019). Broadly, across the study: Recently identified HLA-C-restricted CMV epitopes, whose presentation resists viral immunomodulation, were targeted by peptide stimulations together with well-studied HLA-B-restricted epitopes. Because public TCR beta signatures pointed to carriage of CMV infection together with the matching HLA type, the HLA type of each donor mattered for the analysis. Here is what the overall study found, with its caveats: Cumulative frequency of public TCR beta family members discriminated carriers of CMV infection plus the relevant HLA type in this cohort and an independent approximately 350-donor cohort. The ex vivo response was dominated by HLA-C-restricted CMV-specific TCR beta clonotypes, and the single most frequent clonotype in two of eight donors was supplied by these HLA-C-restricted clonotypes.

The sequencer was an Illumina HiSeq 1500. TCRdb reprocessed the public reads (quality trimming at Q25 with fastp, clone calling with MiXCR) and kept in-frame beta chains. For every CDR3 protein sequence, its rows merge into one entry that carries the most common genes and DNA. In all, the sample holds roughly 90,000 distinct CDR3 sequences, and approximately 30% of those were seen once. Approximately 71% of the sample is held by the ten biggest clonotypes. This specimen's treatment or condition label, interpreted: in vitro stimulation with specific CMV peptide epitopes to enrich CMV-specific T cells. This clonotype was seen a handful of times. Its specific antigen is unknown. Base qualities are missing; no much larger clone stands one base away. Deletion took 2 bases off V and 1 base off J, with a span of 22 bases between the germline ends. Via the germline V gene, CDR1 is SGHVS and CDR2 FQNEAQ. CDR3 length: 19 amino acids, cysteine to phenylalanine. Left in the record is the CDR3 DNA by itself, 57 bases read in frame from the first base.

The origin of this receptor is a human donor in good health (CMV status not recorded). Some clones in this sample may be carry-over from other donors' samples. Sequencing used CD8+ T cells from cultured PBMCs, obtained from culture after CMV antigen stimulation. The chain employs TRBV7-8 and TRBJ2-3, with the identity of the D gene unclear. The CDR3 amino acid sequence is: CASSLPHSSIPTRTDTQYF. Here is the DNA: TGTGCCAGCAGCTTACCACATTCTTCTATTCCTACACGCACAGATACGCAGTATTTT.